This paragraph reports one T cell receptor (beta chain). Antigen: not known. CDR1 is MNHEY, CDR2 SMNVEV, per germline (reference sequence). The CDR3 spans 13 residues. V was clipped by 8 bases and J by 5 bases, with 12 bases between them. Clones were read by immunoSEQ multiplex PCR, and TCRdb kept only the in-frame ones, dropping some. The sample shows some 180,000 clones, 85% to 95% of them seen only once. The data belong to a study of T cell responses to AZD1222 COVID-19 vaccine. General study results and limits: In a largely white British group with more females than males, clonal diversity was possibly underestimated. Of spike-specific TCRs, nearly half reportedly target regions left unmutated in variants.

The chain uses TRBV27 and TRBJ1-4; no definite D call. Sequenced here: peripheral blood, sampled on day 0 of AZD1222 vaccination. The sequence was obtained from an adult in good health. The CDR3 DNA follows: TGTGCCAGCCGGAGAGGGAGGAATGAAAAACTGTTTTTT. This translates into CASRRGRNEKLFF.